This paragraph covers one T cell receptor beta chain sequence. This entry is derived from a study of blood T cell repertoires in COVID-19. TCRdb's table, derived via immunoSEQ multiplex PCR, lists solely in-frame clones and lacks some. This sample has about 62,000 clones, with 80% to 90% found just once. The CDR3 consists of 15 residues. The rearrangement uses TRBV21-1 and TRBJ1-4; the DNA was not compared with TRBD1, the D call given in the table. TRBV21-1 is a documented pseudogene. The sample comprised peripheral blood. This receptor was obtained from a woman older than 75 with acute or convalescent COVID-19. The chain's CDR3 is CARGVWDTTHEKLFF. The CDR3 DNA sequence: TGTGCCAGAGGGGTTTGGGACACAACACATGAAAAACTGTTTTTT.